This T cell receptor (beta chain) was found in a study of response to subunit inactivated influenza vaccine. TCRdb reprocessed the RT-PCR reads via MiXCR and lists one record per CDR3 protein. The sample carries about 540,000 distinct CDR3 sequences, around 21% recorded once. The sample was also reused in another study, on T cells expressing NK-cell markers. That work adds: Researchers built TCR beta cDNA using 5'RACE template switching with UMIs. Repertoires of TCR beta were obtained from T cells sorted as CD3+CD56+NKG2C+, CD3+CD56+NKG2C- and CD3+CD56-NKG2C+.

The source was CD4+ T cells sorted from PBMCs, collected 12 days after vaccination. This TCR came from a man aged 50-59 years who received an inactivated influenza vaccine.

The CDR3 region has the DNA TGTGCCAGCAGCCTCCAGACAGGGCTTGTCGATACGCAGTATTTT. This translates into CASSLQTGLVDTQYF. The chain combines TRBV7-2 with TRBJ2-3, with TRBD1 matching 7 bases. The J segment lost 6 bases and the V segment lost 5 bases, leaving 11 bases of the junction unmatched. This CDR3 spans 15 amino acids. CDR1 is SGHTA, CDR2 FQGNSA, per germline.